The 5 T cell receptor beta chains reported below all come from one sample, sequenced in a study of T-cell memory formation after mild COVID-19. Each CDR3 protein is one row after TCRdb ran MiXCR on the 5' RACE reads. The repertoire holds some 120,000 distinct CDR3 sequences, approximately 17% seen once, with roughly 5% in the top ten. Sequencing was done on a sample of PBMCs or a T cell subset sorted from them (not recorded which). The source is a man aged 18 to 29 who had mild COVID-19 (a few samples of this study predate the infection). Cell type and time point are not known.

The DNA of the CDR3 is TGTGCCAGCAGCCAACCCTGGACAGGGGGATTGTACGAGCAGTACTTC. This codes for CASSQPWTGGLYEQYF. V gene TRBV6-6 combines with J gene TRBJ2-7, with 10 bases matching TRBD1. V lost 6 bases, J lost 4 bases, and 12 bases stayed unmatched. Germline loops: CDR1 MNHNY, CDR2 SVGAGI (reference sequence). CDR3 length: 16 amino acids.

The chain's CDR3 is CASSPQSATDSYEQYF. CDR3 in DNA: TGCGCCAGCAGCCCCCAGTCCGCGACGGACTCCTACGAGCAGTACTTC. This rearrangement joins TRBV4-3 to TRBJ2-7, with D uncertain. CDR1 LGHNA and CDR2 YSLEER come from the germline V gene. The CDR3 spans 16 residues. Trimming pared 4 bases from V and 0 bases from J, leaving 16 bases between.

The genes are TRBV6-2 or TRBV6-3 and TRBJ2-1; TRBD1 agrees at 7 bases. Germline CDR1 reads MNHEY; CDR2 reads SVGEGT. The CDR3 has 14 residues. Losses at the gene ends were 6 bases for V and 7 bases for J; bases not matched to a gene: 9. The chain's CDR3 is CASRVGTVGNEQFF. The DNA for the CDR3 is TGTGCCAGCAGGGTGGGGACAGTGGGGAATGAGCAGTTCTTC.

The rearrangement links TRBV12-3 or TRBV12-4 to TRBJ1-1; D is ambiguous. The ends were cut back, 3 bases at V and 3 bases at J, with 5 bases in the middle. This CDR3 spans 12 amino acids. Here the CDR3 reads CASSLEYTEAFF. DNA of the CDR3: TGTGCCAGCAGTTTGGAATACACTGAAGCTTTCTTT.

This clonotype showed up many times. The chain is built from TRBV10-3 and TRBJ2-5, with D tentatively TRBD1 (6 bases). Deletions cut 2 bases from V and 6 bases from J, with 16 bases between. Germline V gives CDR1 ENHRY, CDR2 SYGVKD. The CDR3 consists of 15 residues. CDR3 sequence reads: CAISETGRRGQTQYF. In nucleotides, the CDR3 is TGTGCCATCAGTGAGACAGGGAGAAGAGGACAGACCCAGTACTTC.